A single sample is the source of the 14 T cell receptor beta chains below, sequenced in a study of T cell responses to AZD1222 COVID-19 vaccine. This table comes from immunoSEQ multiplex PCR, and its TCRdb copy is limited to in-frame clones, with some not included. The table lists tens of thousands of clones, 83% of them singletons. Source: peripheral blood, taken on day 0 of AZD1222 vaccination. The origin of the receptors is an adult in good health.

The rearrangement joins TRBV2 to TRBJ2-7; TRBD1 aligns across 8 bases. The CDR3 contains 14 residues. Germline trimming cut 4 bases from V and 2 bases from J; bases unmatched to any gene: 4. Per the germline V gene, CDR1 is SNHLY and CDR2 is FYNNEI. The chain's CDR3 is CASSVGTGPYEQYF. CDR3 DNA sequence: TGTGCCAGCAGTGTCGGGACAGGCCCCTACGAGCAGTACTTC.

The chain joins TRBV18 to TRBJ1-1, with TRBD1 as a possible D gene (6 bases). Germline V gives CDR1 KGHSH, CDR2 LQKENI. V was clipped by 3 bases and J by 6 bases, with 20 bases between them. There are 16 residues in the CDR3. The CDR3 sequence is CASSPPGTLGRAEAFF. The DNA of the CDR3 is TGTGCCAGCTCACCCCCCGGGACACTCGGTAGGGCTGAAGCTTTCTTT.

This clone has only a few counts. This chain uses TRBV28 with TRBJ2-3; 11 nucleotides agree with TRBD2. The CDR3 consists of 19 residues. Losses at the gene ends were 4 bases for V and 2 bases for J; bases not matched to a gene: 14. Germline V CDR1 and CDR2: MDHEN, SYDVKM. The DNA for the CDR3 is TGTGCCAGCAGTTCCACAGACGCGCTAGCGGGGGGATACACAGATACGCAGTATTTT. Its protein product is CASSSTDALAGGYTDTQYF.

This CDR3 reads CASSLRPSNTEAFF. The CDR3 DNA reads TGTGCCAGCAGCTTACGTCCAAGTAACACTGAAGCTTTCTTT. The V gene is TRBV5-4, the J gene TRBJ1-1; D gene uncertain. The CDR3 runs to 14 residues. V lost 2 bases to trimming and J lost 2 bases, with 10 bases between them. Looked up from germline, CDR1 is SGHNT and CDR2 is YYREEE (reference sequence).

J is TRBJ2-5 and V is TRBV5-1; D gene uncertain. CDR3 length equals 14 residues. V gave up 2 bases and J gave up 5 bases, with 13 bases separating them. Germline V gene lookup returns CDR1 SGHRS and CDR2 YFSETQ. The DNA of the CDR3 is TGCGCCAGCAGCTTACCCGTGGAGTTGGAGACCCAGTACTTC. This encodes CASSLPVELETQYF.

This clone showed up just once. The genes are TRBV12-3 or TRBV12-4 and TRBJ1-2; possibly TRBD1 for D (5 bases). The CDR3 consists of 13 residues. V was clipped by 3 bases and J by 4 bases, with 9 bases between them. CDR3 sequence reads: CASSLQGSYGYTF. The CDR3 coding sequence is TGTGCCAGCAGTTTGCAGGGTTCCTATGGCTACACCTTC.

The chain recombines TRBV15 with TRBJ2-7; TRBD1 aligns across 9 bases. The CDR3 consists of 14 residues. Trimming removed 4 bases from V and 5 bases from J; junction bases left unmatched: 6. Germline assignment: CDR1 LNHNV and CDR2 YYDKDF (reference sequence). CDR3 DNA: TGTGCCACCAGCAACCGGGGACAGGGTAACGAGCAGTACTTC. It codes for CATSNRGQGNEQYF.

The CDR3 region is CASSVRSSGSTDTQYF. The CDR3 DNA reads TGTGCCAGCAGCGTAAGATCAAGCGGCAGCACAGATACGCAGTATTTT. This rearrangement joins TRBV9 to TRBJ2-3; D is possibly TRBD2 (5 bases). Germline V lookup: CDR1 SGDLS, CDR2 YYNGEE. The length of the CDR3 is 16 residues. V gave up 1 base and J gave up 0 bases, with 12 bases separating them. The complete variable domain, with remaining parts taken from reference TRBV9 and TRBJ2-3, reads DSGVTQTPKHLITATGQRVTLRCSPRSGDLSVYWYQQSLDQGLQFLIQYYNGEERAKGNILERFSAQQFPDLHSELNLSSLELGDSALYFCASSVRSSGSTDTQYFGPGTRLTVL.

The rearrangement joins TRBV2 to TRBJ2-1; TRBD1 aligns across 9 bases. The CDR3 extends over 14 amino acids. The J segment lost 8 bases and the V segment lost 3 bases, leaving 5 bases of the junction unmatched. The germline CDR1 and CDR2 sequences are SNHLY and FYNNEI. CDR3 loop: CASSEDRGTDEQFF. The CDR3 DNA sequence: TGTGCCAGCAGTGAGGACAGGGGTACAGATGAGCAGTTCTTC.

The rearrangement uses TRBV5-1 and TRBJ2-2; 7 bases align to TRBD2. The ends lost 4 bases at V and 5 bases at J; junction bases unmatched: 2. This CDR3 comprises 13 residues. Germline V gene data show CDR1 as SGHRS and CDR2 as YFSETQ. As DNA, the CDR3 is TGCGCCAGCAGCCTGGGAGGGACCGGGGAGCTGTTTTTT. This gives the protein CASSLGGTGELFF.

The V call is TRBV28, the J call TRBJ1-5; 11 nucleotides align to TRBD1. Per germline, CDR1 MDHEN and CDR2 SYDVKM. V was pared by 5 bases and J by 0 bases, with 12 bases of the junction left unmatched. The CDR3 has 19 amino acids. The DNA of the CDR3 is TGTGCCAGCAGTGGGCCGGGACAGGGGGTCCCTTATAGCAATCAGCCCCAGCATTTT. Translating gives CASSGPGQGVPYSNQPQHF.

V is TRBV2 and J is TRBJ2-7; 11 bases match TRBD1. V lost 2 bases to trimming and J lost 7 bases; unmatched junction nucleotides: 4. CDR1 is SNHLY and CDR2 is FYNNEI in the germline V gene. CDR3 length equals 14 residues. The CDR3 coding sequence is TGTGCCAGCAGTGAATTAGGGACAGGGGGTGAGCAGTACTTC. Its translation is CASSELGTGGEQYF.

This chain connects TRBV5-6 to TRBJ2-7; 7 bases align to TRBD1. The CDR3 sequence is 16 residues long. CDR1 is SGHDT, CDR2 YYEEEE, per germline. V lost 4 bases and J lost 7; bases outside the gene matches: 17. The CDR3 DNA follows: TGTGCCAGCAGCCCCGGGTGGTCAGGGGGAATGGTGGAGCAGTACTTC. Amino acids: CASSPGWSGGMVEQYF.

The chain couples TRBV9 to TRBJ2-3, with 7 nucleotides matching TRBD2. With 3 bases clipped from V and 4 bases from J, the junction kept 8 bases outside the gene matches. Germline V gene lookup returns CDR1 SGDLS and CDR2 YYNGEE. The CDR3 loop spans 15 amino acids. The CDR3 DNA follows: TGTGCCAGCAGCGCCCCCCGGGGGGAGGCAGATACGCAGTATTTT. As protein: CASSAPRGEADTQYF.